These 27 T cell receptor beta chains originate from one sample sequenced in a study of cytomegalovirus exposure and HLA in healthy donors (TCRdb year 2017). The protocol used for the library was the immunoSEQ multiplex PCR assay. A mixture of 60 forward primers for TCR Vbeta segments and 13 reverse primers for TCR Jbeta segments was used in the multiplex PCR. The immuneACCESS repertoire file appears here via TCRdb, limited to in-frame rearrangements. These files lack a portion of the clones; in checked studies, under half of the deficit traces to unresolved V genes, and the cause of the others is not known. In this sample the table shows approximately 110,000 clones, roughly two thirds of which occur a single time. Of the sample, approximately 8.4% falls within the top ten clones. Input material: PBMCs. The source of these receptors is a man aged 35 to 55 in good health and CMV-seronegative.

This clone was observed many times. The V gene is TRBV7-9, the J gene TRBJ2-5; weak D call: TRBD1 (5 bases). The CDR3 is 14 residues long. Germline V gene data show CDR1 as SEHNR and CDR2 as FQNEAQ (reference sequence). Trimming pared 7 bases from V and 2 bases from J, leaving 14 bases between. The DNA for the CDR3 is TGTGCCAGCATCGCTTCAGGGCGGCAAGAGACCCAGTACTTC. It codes for CASIASGRQETQYF.

The chain couples TRBV27 to TRBJ2-5, with D possibly TRBD2 on 6 matching bases. The CDR3 loop spans 15 amino acids. The V end lost 0 bases, the J end lost 9 bases, and 17 bases lay between the germline ends. Germline assignment: CDR1 MNHEY and CDR2 SMNVEV (reference sequence). CDR3: CASSLSGRREDPQYF. The CDR3 nucleotides are TGTGCCAGCAGTTTATCGGGCAGGAGGGAAGATCCCCAGTACTTC.

The CDR3 DNA follows: TGTGCCAGCAACCTAAGTCCTAACTATGGCTACACCTTC. It translates to CASNLSPNYGYTF. This sequence joins TRBV6-6 and TRBJ1-2; D gene ambiguous. Germline values: CDR1 MNHNY, CDR2 SVGAGI (reference sequence). V shed 7 bases and J shed 0 bases, with 9 bases lying between them. CDR3 length: 13 amino acids.

This chain connects TRBV5-1 to TRBJ1-3; 7 bases align to TRBD1. With V trimmed by 4 bases and J by 4 bases, 8 bases remained unmatched. This CDR3 contains 15 residues. Germline CDR1 reads SGHRS; CDR2 reads YFSETQ. The CDR3 DNA follows: TGCGCCAGCAGCCCCACAGGGGAGTCAGGAAACACCATATATTTT. It translates to CASSPTGESGNTIYF.

The rearrangement joins TRBV29-1 to TRBJ2-7; a weak D match, TRBD2 (6 bases). CDR1 SQVTM and CDR2 ANQGSEA come from the germline V gene. The V and J ends lost 2 bases and 0 bases respectively, with 14 bases between them. The CDR3 covers 15 residues. CDR3 sequence reads: CSVELPRDDSYEQYF. CDR3 bases: TGCAGCGTTGAACTGCCGCGGGACGACTCCTACGAGCAGTACTTC.

The rearrangement joins TRBV25-1 to TRBJ1-6, with 7 bases identical to TRBD1. CDR3 size: 13 residues. The V and J ends lost 8 bases and 10 bases, in that order; junction bases with no gene match: 8. Germline V gene sequence: CDR1 MGHDK, CDR2 SYGVNS. CDR3 DNA sequence: TGTGCCAGCTCCCGACAGGGAATATCACCCCTCCACTTT. This gives the protein CASSRQGISPLHF.

This clone has only a few counts. This rearrangement joins TRBV29-1 to TRBJ2-3; D call uncertain. The ends were cut back, 1 base at V and 0 bases at J, with 5 bases in the middle. This CDR3 region has 13 residues. CDR1 and CDR2 (germline): SQVTM, ANQGSEA. The DNA for the CDR3 is TGCAGCGTTGAAGCGTCTAGCACAGATACGCAGTATTTT. Translation: CSVEASSTDTQYF.

V gene TRBV19 combines with J gene TRBJ1-5, with 11 bases lining up with TRBD1. CDR3 length: 16 amino acids. Germline CDR1 LNHDA, CDR2 SQIVND (reference sequence). V trimming: 5 bases; J trimming: 7 bases; junction bases outside the gene matches: 10. The CDR3 DNA follows: TGTGCCAGTAGTCGCCGGGGACAGGGGGGGAAGCAGCCCCAGCATTTT. Translation: CASSRRGQGGKQPQHF.

This clone appeared a few times. Here the CDR3 DNA reads TGCGCCAGCAGCCAAGATCTCCGGGGTAGCACTGAAGCTTTCTTT. Translation gives CASSQDLRGSTEAFF. The chain employs TRBV4-3 and TRBJ1-1; D gene uncertain. Germline-derived CDR1 and CDR2 are LGHNA and YSLEER. The V end was cut by 0 bases, the J end by 4 bases, with 12 bases between. The CDR3 is 15 residues long.

This chain connects TRBV9 to TRBJ2-7; D gene uncertain. There are 15 residues in the CDR3. CDR1 SGDLS and CDR2 YYNGEE come from the germline V gene. The V end was cut by 0 bases, the J end by 5 bases, with 15 bases between. CDR3 nucleotides: TGTGCCAGCAGCGTAGATACATCCCGAGGCCACGAGCAGTACTTC. Protein: CASSVDTSRGHEQYF. Using reference TRBV9 and TRBJ2-7 for the parts outside the CDR3, the full variable domain is DSGVTQTPKHLITATGQRVTLRCSPRSGDLSVYWYQQSLDQGLQFLIQYYNGEERAKGNILERFSAQQFPDLHSELNLSSLELGDSALYFCASSVDTSRGHEQYFGPGTRLTVT.

The chain joins TRBV7-6 to TRBJ2-1, with 8 nucleotides matching TRBD2. Germline loops: CDR1 SGHVS, CDR2 FNYEAQ. This CDR3 spans 15 amino acids. V lost 5 bases and J lost 2; bases outside the gene matches: 5. This chain's CDR3 is CASSQSGGTYNEQFF. DNA for the CDR3: TGTGCCAGCAGCCAGAGCGGGGGCACCTACAATGAGCAGTTCTTC.

The V call is TRBV7-9, the J call TRBJ1-1; D unclear. V was pared by 0 bases and J by 5 bases, with 13 bases between. The CDR3 covers 15 residues. Germline lookup yields CDR1 SEHNR and CDR2 FQNEAQ (reference sequence). The CDR3: CASSLAAGSRTEAFF. The CDR3 nucleotides are TGTGCCAGCAGCTTAGCGGCAGGCAGTAGGACTGAAGCTTTCTTT.

This rearrangement joins TRBV5-6 to TRBJ2-7; D unclear. CDR3 length: 13 residues. The V and J ends lost 0 bases and 2 bases respectively, with 6 bases between them. Germline-derived CDR1 and CDR2 are SGHDT and YYEEEE. The CDR3, as DNA: TGTGCCAGCAGCTTGGCACTTACCTACGAGCAGTACTTC. This translates into CASSLALTYEQYF.

This clone was detected only a few times. This chain links TRBV28 with TRBJ1-2; 10 bases agree with TRBD1. This CDR3 spans 15 amino acids. Germline V gene data show CDR1 as MDHEN and CDR2 as SYDVKM. J gave up 8 bases and V 4 bases, and 10 bases lay outside the gene matches. DNA of the CDR3: TGTGCCAGCAGTTGGGGGACAGGGGTAGGTTCAGGCTACACCTTC. Translated: CASSWGTGVGSGYTF.

V is TRBV5-6 and J is TRBJ2-2; D is unresolved. This CDR3 is built from 13 residues. V shed 0 bases and J shed 6 bases, with 6 bases lying between them. The germline V gene encodes CDR1 SGHDT and CDR2 YYEEEE. In nucleotides, the CDR3 is TGTGCCAGCAGCTTGGCGCTAGCCGGGGAGCTGTTTTTT. Translating gives CASSLALAGELFF. Drawing the rest from reference TRBV5-6 and TRBJ2-2, the complete variable domain is DAGVTQSPTHLIKTRGQQVTLRCSPKSGHDTVSWYQQALGQGPQFIFQYYEEEERQRGNFPDRFSGHQFPNYSSELNVNALLLGDSALYLCASSLALAGELFFGEGSRLTVL.

Details on this clone: Other DNA sequences within the sample encode an identical CDR3. The CDR3 region is CASSFRGGGANVLTF. CDR3 nucleotide sequence: TGTGCCAGCAGCTTTCGGGGTGGTGGGGCCAACGTCCTGACTTTC. V is TRBV5-8 and J is TRBJ2-6, with D tentatively TRBD2 (5 bases). The germline V and J ends were trimmed by 2 bases and 3 bases, with 9 bases remaining between them. The germline gives CDR1 SGHTS, CDR2 YDEGEE. This CDR3 comprises 15 residues.

V usage is TRBV6-6 and J usage is TRBJ1-1, with TRBD1 identical over 10 bases. CDR1 is MNHNY and CDR2 is SVGAGI in the germline V gene (reference sequence). The CDR3 covers 14 residues. J gave up 4 bases and V 6 bases, and 5 bases lay outside the gene matches. In DNA form, the CDR3 reads TGTGCCAGCAGAGACAGGACAGGGGGCACTGAAGCTTTCTTT. It specifies CASRDRTGGTEAFF.

The chain links TRBV7-9 to TRBJ1-1; TRBD1 agrees at 9 bases. V shed 5 bases and J 3 bases; nucleotides not matched to a gene: 4. This CDR3 has 14 amino acids. Per the germline V gene, CDR1 is SEHNR and CDR2 is FQNEAQ (reference sequence). The CDR3 coding sequence is TGTGCCAGCAGCCTCTACAGGGGGCACACTGAAGCTTTCTTT. Encoded protein: CASSLYRGHTEAFF.

This chain connects TRBV5-1 to TRBJ2-2, with a possible D match to TRBD2 (5 bases). Germline-derived CDR1 and CDR2 are SGHRS and YFSETQ. V lost 4 bases to trimming and J lost 2 bases, with 15 bases between them. The CDR3 runs to 16 residues. This CDR3 reads CASSTQADLNTGELFF. CDR3 nucleotides: TGCGCCAGCAGCACTCAAGCGGATCTAAACACCGGGGAGCTGTTTTTT.

This clone was counted a few times. This chain links TRBV5-1 with TRBJ1-1, with D possibly matching TRBD1 (6 bases). The CDR3 has 15 amino acids. V lost 4 bases, J lost 1 base, and 14 bases lay in between. Germline V gene lookup returns CDR1 SGHRS and CDR2 YFSETQ. CDR3 amino acids: CASSTVPDRNTEAFF. The CDR3 nucleotides read TGCGCCAGCAGCACGGTGCCGGACAGGAACACTGAAGCTTTCTTT. The entire variable domain, with the rest obtained from reference TRBV5-1 and TRBJ1-1, is as follows: KAGVTQTPRYLIKTRGQQVTLSCSPISGHRSVSWYQQTPGQGLQFLFEYFSETQRNKGNFPGRFSGRQFSNSRSEMNVSTLELGDSALYLCASSTVPDRNTEAFFGQGTRLTVV.

In its sample, this clone was seen once. V gene TRBV7-6 combines with J gene TRBJ1-1; D might be TRBD1 (5 bases). The CDR3 extends over 15 amino acids. The germline gives CDR1 SGHVS, CDR2 FNYEAQ. Trimming took 3 bases from V and 0 from J, leaving 11 bases between them. CDR3 nucleotide sequence: TGTGCCAGCAGCTTGGGGTCAGGGATGAACACTGAAGCTTTCTTT. Translation: CASSLGSGMNTEAFF.

V usage is TRBV9 and J usage is TRBJ2-3; TRBD1 might be the D (5 bases). Trimming took 0 bases from V and 0 from J, leaving 8 bases between them. The length of the CDR3 is 15 residues. The V gene's germline CDR1 is SGDLS and CDR2 YYNGEE. The CDR3 is CASSVEGHSTDTQYF. In DNA form, the CDR3 reads TGTGCCAGCAGCGTAGAAGGACATAGCACAGATACGCAGTATTTT.

This chain joins TRBV7-9 and TRBJ2-7, with 10 bases identical to TRBD1. The CDR3 covers 14 residues. Germline V gene lookup returns CDR1 SEHNR and CDR2 FQNEAQ (reference sequence). J gave up 12 bases and V 1 base, and 9 bases lay outside the gene matches. This chain's CDR3 is CASSLEGTGALMYF. DNA of the CDR3: TGTGCCAGCAGCTTAGAGGGGACAGGGGCTCTAATGTACTTC.

The chain combines TRBV7-8 with TRBJ2-1; no clear D. Germline lookup yields CDR1 SGHVS and CDR2 FQNEAQ. With 2 bases removed from V and 3 bases from J, the gap between germline ends came to 17 bases. CDR3 length: 17 amino acids. CDR3 sequence: CASSLSSPASNYNEQFF. The CDR3 bases are TGTGCCAGCAGCTTAAGTAGCCCAGCCTCCAACTACAATGAGCAGTTCTTC. The whole variable domain, remainder taken from reference TRBV7-8 and TRBJ2-1, is GAGVSQSPRYKVAKRGQDVALRCDPISGHVSLFWYQQALGQGPEFLTYFQNEAQLDKSGLPSDRFFAERPEGSVSTLKIQRTQQEDSAVYLCASSLSSPASNYNEQFFGPGTRLTVL.

The chain recombines TRBV5-4 with TRBJ2-3; no definite D call. CDR1 and CDR2 from the germline V gene are SGHNT and YYREEE (reference sequence). This CDR3 region has 14 residues. With 0 bases removed from V and 4 bases from J, the gap between germline ends came to 9 bases. DNA of the CDR3: TGTGCCAGCAGCTTGGGAGTAGTCGCAGATACGCAGTATTTT. It translates to CASSLGVVADTQYF.

The chain employs TRBV9 and TRBJ2-7, with no clear D. Germline values: CDR1 SGDLS, CDR2 YYNGEE. This CDR3 is 15 amino acids long. V gave up 0 bases and J gave up 0 bases, with 10 bases separating them. As DNA, the CDR3 is TGTGCCAGCAGCGTAGCCCTCGGAGCCTCCTACGAGCAGTACTTC. Its translation: CASSVALGASYEQYF.

The chain links TRBV7-2 to TRBJ2-7; weak D call: TRBD1 (6 bases). The CDR3 spans 15 residues. Germline V CDR1 and CDR2: SGHTA, FQGNSA. The ends were cut back, 2 bases at V and 4 bases at J, with 15 bases in the middle. The CDR3 DNA follows: TGTGCCAGCAGCTTACCAGGGGCTTCTGCTTACGAGCAGTACTTC. This gives the protein CASSLPGASAYEQYF.